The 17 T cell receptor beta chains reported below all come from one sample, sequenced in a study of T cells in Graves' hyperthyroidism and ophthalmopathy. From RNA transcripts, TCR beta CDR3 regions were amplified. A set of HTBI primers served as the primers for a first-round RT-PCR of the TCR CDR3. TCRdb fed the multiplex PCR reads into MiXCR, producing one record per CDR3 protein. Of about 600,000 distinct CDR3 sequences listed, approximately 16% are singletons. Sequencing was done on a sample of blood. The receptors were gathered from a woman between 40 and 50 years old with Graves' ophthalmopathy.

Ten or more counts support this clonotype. The CDR3 coding sequence is TGTGCCAGCAGGACCCCCGGGACAGGCTCCTACGAGCAGTACTTC. It yields the protein CASRTPGTGSYEQYF. This chain joins TRBV28 and TRBJ2-7; TRBD1 matches at 8 bases. The J segment lost 0 bases and the V segment lost 6 bases, leaving 7 bases of the junction unmatched. This CDR3 comprises 15 residues. Germline loops: CDR1 MDHEN, CDR2 SYDVKM.

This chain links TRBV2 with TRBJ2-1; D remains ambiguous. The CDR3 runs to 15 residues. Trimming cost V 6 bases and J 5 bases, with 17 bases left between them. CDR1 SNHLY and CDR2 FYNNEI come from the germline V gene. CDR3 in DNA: TGTGCCAGCAGGGTGGCGAGACGGGCCGACAATGAGCAGTTCTTC. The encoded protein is CASRVARRADNEQFF.

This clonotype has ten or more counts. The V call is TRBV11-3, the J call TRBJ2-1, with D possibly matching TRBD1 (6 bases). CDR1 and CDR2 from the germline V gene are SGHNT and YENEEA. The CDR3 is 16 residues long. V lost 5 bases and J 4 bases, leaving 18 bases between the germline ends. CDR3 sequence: CASSPRSGVTYNEQFF. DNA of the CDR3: TGTGCCAGCAGCCCTCGGTCAGGGGTTACTTACAATGAGCAGTTCTTC.

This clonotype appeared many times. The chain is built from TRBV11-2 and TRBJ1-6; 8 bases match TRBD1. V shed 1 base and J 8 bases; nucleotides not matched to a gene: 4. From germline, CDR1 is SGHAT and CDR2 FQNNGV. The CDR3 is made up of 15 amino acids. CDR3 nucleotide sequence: TGTGCCAGCAGCTTAGCTGGACAGGGTTATTCACCCCTCCACTTT. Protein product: CASSLAGQGYSPLHF.

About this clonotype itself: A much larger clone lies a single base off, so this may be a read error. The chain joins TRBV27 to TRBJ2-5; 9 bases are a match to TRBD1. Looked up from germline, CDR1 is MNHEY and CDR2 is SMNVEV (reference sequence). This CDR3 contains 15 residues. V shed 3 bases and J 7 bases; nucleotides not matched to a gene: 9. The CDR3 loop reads CASSFLGQGFSTQYF. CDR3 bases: TGTGCCAGCAGTTTTCTCGGACAGGGGTTTTCGACCCAGTACTTC.

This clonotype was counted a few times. Written as DNA, the CDR3 is TGCAGCGTTGAACGGGCCCAGTACAATGAGCAGTTCTTC. Its protein product is CSVERAQYNEQFF. The genes are TRBV29-1 and TRBJ2-1; D gene uncertain. V was trimmed by 2 bases and J by 4 bases, leaving 9 bases between them. Germline CDR1 is SQVTM and CDR2 is ANQGSEA. The CDR3 is 13 residues long.

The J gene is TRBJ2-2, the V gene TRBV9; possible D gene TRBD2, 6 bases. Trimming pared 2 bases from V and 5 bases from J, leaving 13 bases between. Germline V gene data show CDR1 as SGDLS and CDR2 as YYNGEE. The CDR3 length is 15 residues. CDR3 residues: CASSVGGSGTGELFF. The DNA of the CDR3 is TGTGCCAGCAGCGTGGGGGGATCTGGAACCGGGGAGCTGTTTTTT.

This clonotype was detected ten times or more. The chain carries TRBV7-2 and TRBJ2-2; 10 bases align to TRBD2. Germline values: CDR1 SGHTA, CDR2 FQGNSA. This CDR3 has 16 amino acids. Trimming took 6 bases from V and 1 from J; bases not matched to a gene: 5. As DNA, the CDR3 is TGTGCCAGCAGTCGGACTAGCGGAGGGAACACCGGGGAGCTGTTTTTT. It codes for CASSRTSGGNTGELFF.

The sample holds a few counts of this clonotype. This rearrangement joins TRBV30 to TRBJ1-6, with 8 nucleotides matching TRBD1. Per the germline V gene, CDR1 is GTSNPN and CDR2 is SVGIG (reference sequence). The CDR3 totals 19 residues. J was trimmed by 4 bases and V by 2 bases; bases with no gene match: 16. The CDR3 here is CAWSPGGARFQVYNSPLHF. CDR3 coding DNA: TGTGCCTGGAGTCCAGGGGGCGCGAGGTTTCAGGTGTATAATTCACCCCTCCACTTT.

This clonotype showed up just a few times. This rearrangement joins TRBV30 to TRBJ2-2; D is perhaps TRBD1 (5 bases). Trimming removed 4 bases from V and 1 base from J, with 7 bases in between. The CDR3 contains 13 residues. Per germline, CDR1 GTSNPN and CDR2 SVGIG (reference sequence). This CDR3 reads CAWTGLNTGELFF. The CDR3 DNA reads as TGTGCCTGGACAGGGTTGAACACCGGGGAGCTGTTTTTT.

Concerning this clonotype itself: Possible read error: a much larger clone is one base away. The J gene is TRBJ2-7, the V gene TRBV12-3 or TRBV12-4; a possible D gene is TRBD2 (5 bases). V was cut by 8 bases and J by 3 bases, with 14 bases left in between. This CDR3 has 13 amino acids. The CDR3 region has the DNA TGTGCCAGCGGTAGGGTCACTAGCTACGAGCAGTACTTC. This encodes CASGRVTSYEQYF.

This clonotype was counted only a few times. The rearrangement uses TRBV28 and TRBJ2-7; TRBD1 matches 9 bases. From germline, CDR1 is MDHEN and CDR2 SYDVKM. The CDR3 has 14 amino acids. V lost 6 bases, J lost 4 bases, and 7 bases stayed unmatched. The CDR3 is CASRPGQGLYEQYF. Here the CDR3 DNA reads TGTGCCAGCAGGCCGGGACAGGGACTTTACGAGCAGTACTTC. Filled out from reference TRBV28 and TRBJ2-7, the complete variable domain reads DVKVTQSSRYLVKRTGEKVFLECVQDMDHENMFWYRQDPGLGLRLIYFSYDVKMKEKGDIPEGYSVSREKKERFSLILESASTNQTSMYLCASRPGQGLYEQYFGPGTRLTVT.

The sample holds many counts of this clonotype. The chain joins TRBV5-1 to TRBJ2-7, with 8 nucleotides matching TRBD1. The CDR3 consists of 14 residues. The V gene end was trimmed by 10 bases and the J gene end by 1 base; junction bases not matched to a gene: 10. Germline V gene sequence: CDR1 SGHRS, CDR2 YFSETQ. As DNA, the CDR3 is TGCGCCGCCGGCTGGACAGGGAGGTCCTACGAGCAGTACTTC. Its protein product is CAAGWTGRSYEQYF.

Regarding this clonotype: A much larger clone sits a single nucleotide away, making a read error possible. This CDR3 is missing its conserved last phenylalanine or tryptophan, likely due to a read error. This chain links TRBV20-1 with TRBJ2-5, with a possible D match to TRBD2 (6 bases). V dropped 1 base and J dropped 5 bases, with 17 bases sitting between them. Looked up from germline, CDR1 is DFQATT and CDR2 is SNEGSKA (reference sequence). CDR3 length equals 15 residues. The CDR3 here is CSARGGDPGNETQYL. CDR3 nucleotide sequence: TGCAGTGCTAGAGGCGGGGACCCCGGGAATGAGACCCAGTACCTC.

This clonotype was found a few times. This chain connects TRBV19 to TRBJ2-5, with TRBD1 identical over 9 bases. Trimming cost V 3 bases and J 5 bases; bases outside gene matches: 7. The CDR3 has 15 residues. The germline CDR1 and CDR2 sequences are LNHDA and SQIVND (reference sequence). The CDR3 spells CASSIRDRATETQYF. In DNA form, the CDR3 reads TGTGCCAGTAGTATCCGGGACAGGGCGACGGAGACCCAGTACTTC.

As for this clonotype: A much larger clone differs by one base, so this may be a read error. CDR3 amino acids: CASSLSVVAYNEQFF. The CDR3 nucleotides are TGCGCCAGCAGCTTGTCCGTTGTGGCCTACAATGAGCAGTTCTTC. The chain is built from TRBV5-1 and TRBJ2-1, with unresolved D. The CDR3 runs to 15 residues. CDR1 SGHRS and CDR2 YFSETQ come from the germline V gene. Trimming pared 1 base from V and 2 bases from J, leaving 10 bases between. Drawing the rest from reference TRBV5-1 and TRBJ2-1, the complete variable domain is KAGVTQTPRYLIKTRGQQVTLSCSPISGHRSVSWYQQTPGQGLQFLFEYFSETQRNKGNFPGRFSGRQFSNSRSEMNVSTLELGDSALYLCASSLSVVAYNEQFFGPGTRLTVL.

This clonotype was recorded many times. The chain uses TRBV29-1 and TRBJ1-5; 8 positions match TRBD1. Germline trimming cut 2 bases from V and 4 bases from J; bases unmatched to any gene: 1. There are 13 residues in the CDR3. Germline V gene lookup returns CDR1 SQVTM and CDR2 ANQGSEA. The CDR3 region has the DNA TGCAGCGTTGAAACAGGGGGGAATCAGCCCCAGCATTTT. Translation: CSVETGGNQPQHF.